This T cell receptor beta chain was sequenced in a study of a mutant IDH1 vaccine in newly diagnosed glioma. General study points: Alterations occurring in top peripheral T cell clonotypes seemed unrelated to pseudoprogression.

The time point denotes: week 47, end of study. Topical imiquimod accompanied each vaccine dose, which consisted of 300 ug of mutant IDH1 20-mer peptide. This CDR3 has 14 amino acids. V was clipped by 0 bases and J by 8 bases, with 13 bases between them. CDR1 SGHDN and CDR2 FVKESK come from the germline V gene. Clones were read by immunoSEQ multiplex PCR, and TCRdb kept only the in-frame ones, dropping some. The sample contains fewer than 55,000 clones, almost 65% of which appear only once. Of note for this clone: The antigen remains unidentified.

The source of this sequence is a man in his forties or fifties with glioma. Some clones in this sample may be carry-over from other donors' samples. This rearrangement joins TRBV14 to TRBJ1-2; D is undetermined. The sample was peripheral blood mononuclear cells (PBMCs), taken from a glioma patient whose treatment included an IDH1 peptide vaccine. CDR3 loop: CASSQDHYRGGYTF. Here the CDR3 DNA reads TGTGCCAGCAGCCAAGATCACTACCGAGGGGGCTACACCTTC.